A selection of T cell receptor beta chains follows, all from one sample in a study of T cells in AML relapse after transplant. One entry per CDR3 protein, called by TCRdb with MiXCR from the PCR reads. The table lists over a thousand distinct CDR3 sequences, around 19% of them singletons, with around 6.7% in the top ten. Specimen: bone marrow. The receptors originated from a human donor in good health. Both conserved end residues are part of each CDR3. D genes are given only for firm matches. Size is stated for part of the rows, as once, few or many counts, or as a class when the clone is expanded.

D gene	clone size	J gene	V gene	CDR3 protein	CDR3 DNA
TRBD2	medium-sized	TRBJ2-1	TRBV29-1	CSVEGGSSYNEQFF	TGCAGCGTTGAGGGCGGGAGCTCCTACAATGAGCAGTTCTTC
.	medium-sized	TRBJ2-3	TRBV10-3	CAISEDPGPSLPDTQYF	TGTGCCATCAGTGAAGACCCGGGACCCTCTCTCCCAGATACGCAGTATTTT
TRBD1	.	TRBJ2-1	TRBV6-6	CASRDGTGMNEQFF	TGTGCCAGCAGAGACGGGACAGGGATGAATGAGCAGTTCTTC
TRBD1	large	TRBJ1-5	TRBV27	CASSSYTGGNQPQHF	TGTGCCAGCAGTTCTTACACAGGGGGCAATCAGCCCCAGCATTTT
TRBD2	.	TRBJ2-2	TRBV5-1	CASSSGTSAETGELFF	TGCGCCAGCAGCTCAGGGACTAGCGCGGAGACCGGGGAGCTGTTTTTT
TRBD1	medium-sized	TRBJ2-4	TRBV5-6	CASSFRDSLAKNIQYF	TGTGCCAGCAGCTTTAGGGACAGCCTAGCCAAAAACATTCAGTACTTC
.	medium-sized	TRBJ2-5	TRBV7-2	CASSKNLKGVGETQYF	TGTGCCAGCAGTAAAAACCTTAAGGGGGTGGGAGAGACCCAGTACTTC
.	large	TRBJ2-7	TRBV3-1	CASSVQASYEQYF	TGTGCCAGCAGCGTGCAGGCCTCCTACGAGCAGTACTTC
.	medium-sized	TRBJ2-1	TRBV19	CASSGPDSSDEQFF	TGTGCCAGTAGCGGTCCGGACAGCAGCGATGAGCAGTTCTTC
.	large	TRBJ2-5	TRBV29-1	CSVAQGTVYETQYF	TGCAGCGTTGCACAGGGCACGGTGTACGAGACCCAGTACTTC
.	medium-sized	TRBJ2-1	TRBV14	CASSPFGRIYNEQFF	TGTGCCAGCAGCCCTTTTGGGAGAATCTACAATGAGCAGTTCTTC
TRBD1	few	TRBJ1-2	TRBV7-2	CASSWDRKVDGYTF	TGTGCCAGCAGTTGGGACAGGAAGGTCGATGGCTACACCTTC
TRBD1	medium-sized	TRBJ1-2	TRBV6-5	CASSRQGKSGYTF	TGTGCCAGCAGTCGACAGGGAAAAAGTGGCTACACCTTC
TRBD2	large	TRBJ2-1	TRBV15	CATSGQAGGVDEQFF	TGTGCCACCAGCGGCCAAGCGGGAGGAGTCGATGAGCAGTTCTTC
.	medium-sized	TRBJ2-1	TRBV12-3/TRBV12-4	CASSWDQLTYNEQFF	TGTGCCAGCAGTTGGGACCAATTGACTTACAATGAGCAGTTCTTC
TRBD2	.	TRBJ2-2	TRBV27	CASSFRTSGYTGELFF	TGTGCCAGCAGTTTTAGGACTAGCGGCTACACCGGGGAGCTGTTTTTT
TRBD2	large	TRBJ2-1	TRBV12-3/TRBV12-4	CASSLGGNEQFF	TGTGCCAGCAGTTTGGGGGGGAACGAGCAGTTCTTC
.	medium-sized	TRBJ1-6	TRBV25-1	CASSLPGRGSPLHF	TGTGCCAGCAGCCTTCCGGGTCGCGGTTCACCCCTCCACTTT
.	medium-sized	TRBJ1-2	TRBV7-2	CASSFSSERGYTF	TGTGCCAGCAGCTTTAGCTCGGAGAGGGGCTACACCTTC
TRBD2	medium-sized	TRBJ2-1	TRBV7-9	CASPSRSGGGWADNEQFF	TGTGCCAGCCCCTCCCGTAGCGGGGGGGGGTGGGCCGACAATGAGCAGTTCTTC
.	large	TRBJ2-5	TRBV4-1	CASSQDRARRTQYF	TGCGCCAGCAGCCAAGACCGGGCAAGGAGGACCCAGTACTTC
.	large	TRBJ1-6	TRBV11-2	CASSPLNPYNSPLHF	TGTGCCAGCAGCCCCCTGAATCCCTATAATTCACCCCTCCACTTT
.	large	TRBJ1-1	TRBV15	CATSEGMNTEAFF	TGTGCCACCAGCGAGGGGATGAACACTGAAGCTTTCTTT
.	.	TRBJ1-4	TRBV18	CASSPVNRVRVELFF	TGTGCCAGCTCTCCAGTTAACAGGGTCCGTGTTGAACTGTTTTTT
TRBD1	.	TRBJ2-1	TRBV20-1	CGGDRGSRNEQFF	TGCGGTGGTGACAGGGGCTCGAGGAATGAGCAGTTCTTC
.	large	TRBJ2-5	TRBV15	CATSPRPGAGETQYF	TGTGCCACCAGCCCCCGCCCAGGGGCTGGAGAGACCCAGTACTTC
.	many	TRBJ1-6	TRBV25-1	CASSDEGHSPLHF	TGTGCCAGCAGTGACGAAGGGCATTCACCCCTCCACTTT
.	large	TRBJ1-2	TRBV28	CASSFVAQIANGDYGYTF	TGTGCCAGCAGTTTTGTCGCCCAAATCGCCAACGGGGACTATGGCTACACCTTC
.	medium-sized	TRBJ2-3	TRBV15	CATSIPGAEDTQYF	TGTGCCACCAGCATCCCGGGGGCGGAAGATACGCAGTATTTT
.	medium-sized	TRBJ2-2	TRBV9	CASSLKGGYTGELFF	TGTGCCAGCAGCCTAAAGGGCGGGTACACCGGGGAGCTGTTTTTT
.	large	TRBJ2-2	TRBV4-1	CASRKPGQGRTGELFF	TGCGCCAGCCGAAAACCAGGGCAGGGGCGGACCGGGGAGCTGTTTTTT
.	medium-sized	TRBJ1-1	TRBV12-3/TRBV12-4	CASSLERRTEAFF	TGTGCCAGCAGTTTAGAAAGGCGCACTGAAGCTTTCTTT
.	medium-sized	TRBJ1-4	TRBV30	CAWSDGNEKLFF	TGTGCCTGGAGTGATGGCAATGAAAAACTGTTTTTT
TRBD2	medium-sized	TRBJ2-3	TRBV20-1	CSSPKPGLATDTQYF	TGCAGTTCCCCAAAGCCGGGACTAGCCACAGATACGCAGTATTTT
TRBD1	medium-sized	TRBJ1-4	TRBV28	CASSSWDRGREATNEKLFF	TGTGCCAGCAGTTCATGGGACAGGGGACGTGAAGCAACTAATGAAAAACTGTTTTTT
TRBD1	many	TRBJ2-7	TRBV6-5	CASNEDRVGEQYF	TGTGCCAGCAATGAAGACAGGGTAGGCGAGCAGTACTTC
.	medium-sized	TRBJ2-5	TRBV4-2	CASSQEGSGTQETQYF	TGTGCCAGCAGCCAAGAAGGCAGCGGGACACAAGAGACCCAGTACTTC
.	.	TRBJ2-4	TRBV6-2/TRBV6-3	CTSSHRETDTQYF	TGTACCAGCAGCCACAGGGAAACAGATACGCAGTACTTC
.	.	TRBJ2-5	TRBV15	CATSDRGRLLSTETQYF	TGTGCCACCAGCGATCGGGGGCGTCTACTGAGCACAGAGACCCAGTACTTC
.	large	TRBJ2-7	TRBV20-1	CSASAPSYEQYF	TGCAGTGCTAGTGCACCCTCCTACGAGCAGTACTTC
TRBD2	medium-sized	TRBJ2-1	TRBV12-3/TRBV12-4	CATQRGEGNWNEQFF	TGTGCCACCCAGCGAGGGGAGGGCAATTGGAATGAGCAGTTCTTC
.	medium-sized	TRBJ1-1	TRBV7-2	CASSFTVDTEAFF	TGTGCCAGCAGCTTTACGGTAGACACTGAAGCTTTCTTT
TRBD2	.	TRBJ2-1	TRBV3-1	CASGQAGGVDEQFF	TGTGCCAGCGGCCAAGCGGGAGGAGTCGATGAGCAGTTCTTC
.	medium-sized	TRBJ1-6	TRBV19	CASSGAGDSPLHF	TGTGCCAGCTCGGGGGCAGGAGATTCACCCCTCCACTTT
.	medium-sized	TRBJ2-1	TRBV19	CASSRVGAQEQFF	TGTGCCAGTAGTAGGGTAGGGGCACAAGAGCAGTTCTTC
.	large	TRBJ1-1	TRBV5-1	CASSLSNERTEAFF	TGCGCCAGCAGCTTATCAAACGAGAGAACTGAAGCTTTCTTT
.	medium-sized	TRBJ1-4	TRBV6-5	CASSPDLWNEKLFF	TGTGCCAGCAGTCCGGACTTATGGAATGAAAAACTGTTTTTT
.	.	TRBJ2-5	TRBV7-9	CASNDAVGETQYF	TGTGCCAGCAACGATGCCGTGGGAGAGACCCAGTACTTC
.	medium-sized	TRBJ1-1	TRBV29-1	CSANREMNTEAFF	TGCAGCGCGAACAGGGAGATGAACACTGAAGCTTTCTTT
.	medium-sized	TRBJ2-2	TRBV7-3	CASTSYSGRGPGELFF	TGTGCCAGCACCTCCTATTCGGGGCGGGGGCCGGGTGAGCTGTTTTTT